The sequence of this TCR beta chain was determined in a study of cytomegalovirus exposure and HLA in healthy donors. Across the whole study: Early released data comprised tens of millions of unique TCRs from HLA-typed donors. Points from the study as a whole: A later examination showed that TCR association rates differed by HLA locus, with DRB1 most and HLA-C fewest.

Donors showed nominal health when sampled, although they likely had unrecorded immune exposures. Points on this clone: The antigen is not known.

PCR amplification relied on 60 Vbeta primers (plus 13 Jbeta primers). TCRdb's copy holds only in-frame clones and misses some; the assay was immunoSEQ multiplex PCR. The table lists about 190,000 clones, about 81% of them singletons. The germline V gene has CDR1 MGHRA and CDR2 YSYEKL. The CDR3 extends over 13 amino acids. V shed 1 base and J shed 3 bases, with 7 bases lying between them. Sequenced material: PBMCs. This receptor was taken from a man aged 30 to 45 in good health and CMV-seropositive. The V and J genes are TRBV4-1 and TRBJ2-7; no firm D call. CDR3 sequence reads: CASSQVANYEQYF. In DNA form, the CDR3 reads TGCGCCAGCAGCCAAGTTGCTAACTACGAGCAGTACTTC.